This TCR beta chain was captured by sequencing in a study of cytomegalovirus exposure and HLA in healthy donors. Study-wide findings and caveats: Some V segments, TRBV6-2 and TRBV6-3 among them, were indistinguishable and were therefore excluded. V- and J-gene trimming of TCR beta was linked (in a later analysis) to a missense DCLRE1C variant.

This clone was detected only once. As yet, its antigen is unknown. Between the trimmed V and J ends, which lost 6 bases and 6 bases, there was a span of 12 bases. Germline CDR1 is SGHRS and CDR2 is YFSETQ. The CDR3 extends over 12 amino acids. Use of 60 Vbeta and 13 Jbeta primers characterized the PCR. Assay used: immunoSEQ multiplex PCR; TCRdb lists only in-frame clones, some missing. The table records about 130,000 clones, about 77% of them present only once. The gene calls are TRBV5-1 and TRBJ1-2; possible D gene TRBD1, 6 bases. The sequencing input was PBMCs. The clonotype comes from a woman between 35 and 50 years old in good health and CMV-seronegative. The CDR3 DNA reads TGCGCCAGCACCCAACAGGGAAATGGCTACACCTTC. Its translation: CASTQQGNGYTF.